Shown below are 18 T cell receptor beta chains from a single sample sequenced in a study of blood T cell repertoires in COVID-19. TCRdb keeps only in-frame clones here, not all; method: immunoSEQ multiplex PCR. This table holds 100,000 to 150,000 clones, more than 75% found once. Input material: peripheral blood. These receptors were taken from a man aged 50-60 years with active COVID-19.

The chain employs TRBV5-1 and TRBJ1-1; 9 positions match TRBD1. The ends lost 4 bases at V and 0 bases at J; junction bases unmatched: 7. This CDR3 is built from 16 residues. Per germline, CDR1 SGHRS and CDR2 YFSETQ. As DNA, the CDR3 is TGCGCCAGCAGCGCTGGGGGACAGGGAATGAACACTGAAGCTTTCTTT. As protein: CASSAGGQGMNTEAFF.

The genes are TRBV7-2 and TRBJ1-5; a weak D match, TRBD1 (5 bases). Germline CDR1 and CDR2: SGHTA and FQGNSA. Trimming shortened V by 5 bases and J by 2 bases, and 13 bases separated the two germline ends. This CDR3 is built from 15 residues. CDR3 sequence reads: CASSTSWGGNQPQHF. The CDR3 DNA sequence: TGTGCCAGCAGCACTAGCTGGGGGGGCAATCAGCCCCAGCATTTT.

This clone was seen only a few times. The chain employs TRBV25-1 and TRBJ1-4; weak D call: TRBD1 (5 bases). The CDR3 consists of 17 residues. Germline CDR1 is MGHDK and CDR2 is SYGVNS. Trimming stripped 0 bases from V and 8 bases from J, with 19 bases between. The CDR3 sequence: CASSEYGNQGFGEKLFF. The CDR3 DNA reads as TGTGCCAGCAGTGAATATGGAAACCAGGGCTTCGGGGAAAAACTGTTTTTT.

This chain uses TRBV7-8 with TRBJ2-5; the D gene is possibly TRBD2 (5 bases). V was clipped by 1 base and J by 5 bases, with 14 bases between them. The CDR3 length is 15 residues. CDR1 and CDR2 from the germline V gene are SGHVS and FQNEAQ. This CDR3 reads CASSLGRGLGETQYF. CDR3 nucleotides: TGTGCCAGCAGCTTAGGTCGGGGTTTGGGGGAGACCCAGTACTTC.

This clone was seen only once. This sequence joins TRBV6-1 and TRBJ1-2, with a tentative D call TRBD1 (5 bases). V was cut by 0 bases and J by 2 bases, with 7 bases left in between. Germline CDR1 MNHNS, CDR2 SASEGT. The CDR3 is 14 amino acids. In nucleotides, the CDR3 is TGTGCCAGCAGTGAAGCGCCAGGGAACTATGGCTACACCTTC. It codes for CASSEAPGNYGYTF.

The chain carries TRBV5-1 and TRBJ1-6, with 8 bases fitting TRBD1. Trimming at V came to 4 bases and at J to 5 bases, leaving 2 bases not matched to a gene. The CDR3 length is 14 residues. Germline V CDR1 and CDR2: SGHRS, YFSETQ. CDR3 coding DNA: TGCGCCAGCAGCATGACAGGGGATAATTCACCCCTCCACTTT. Translation: CASSMTGDNSPLHF.

CDR3 coding DNA: TGTGCCAGCGGCCAGGGGGGCGAATTGCGGTTCTTC. Translating it yields CASGQGGELRFF. This chain uses TRBV27 with TRBJ2-1; perhaps TRBD1 as D (7 bases). Germline V gives CDR1 MNHEY, CDR2 SMNVEV (reference sequence). Trimming shortened V by 8 bases and J by 15 bases, and 20 bases separated the two germline ends. CDR3 length: 12 amino acids.

This chain joins TRBV2 and TRBJ2-1; maybe TRBD2 (5 bases). Per the germline V gene, CDR1 is SNHLY and CDR2 is FYNNEI. Trimming removed 6 bases from V and 6 bases from J, with 18 bases in between. The CDR3 consists of 15 residues. CDR3 coding DNA: TGTGCCAGCAGCGAGGGCTGGCCTACCCCCAATGAGCAGTTCTTC. It codes for CASSEGWPTPNEQFF.

The chain couples TRBV5-1 to TRBJ2-3; 7 bases are a match to TRBD1. J gave up 1 base and V 4 bases, and 9 bases lay outside the gene matches. Germline CDR1 is SGHRS and CDR2 is YFSETQ. The CDR3 contains 16 residues. CDR3: CASSQDDRAGTDTQYF. In DNA form, the CDR3 reads TGCGCCAGCAGCCAGGACGACAGGGCGGGCACAGATACGCAGTATTTT. Looking up the rest from reference TRBV5-1 and TRBJ2-3 gives the full variable domain: KAGVTQTPRYLIKTRGQQVTLSCSPISGHRSVSWYQQTPGQGLQFLFEYFSETQRNKGNFPGRFSGRQFSNSRSEMNVSTLELGDSALYLCASSQDDRAGTDTQYFGPGTRLTVL.

The CDR3 sequence is CASRSSGRPYEQYV. CDR3 nucleotides: TGTGCCAGCAGGTCTAGCGGGAGGCCTTACGAGCAGTACGTC. The J gene is TRBJ2-7, the V gene TRBV28; 11 nucleotides line up with TRBD2. J lost 4 bases, V lost 6 bases, and 5 bases had no gene match. This CDR3 region has 14 residues. The germline gives CDR1 MDHEN, CDR2 SYDVKM.

This chain links TRBV5-4 with TRBJ2-2; 7 bases are shared with TRBD1. Germline trimming cut 0 bases from V and 3 bases from J; bases unmatched to any gene: 5. Germline V gene lookup returns CDR1 SGHNT and CDR2 YYREEE (reference sequence). The CDR3 is 16 residues long. The CDR3 here is CASSLARGSDTGELFF. The CDR3 nucleotides are TGTGCCAGCAGCTTGGCCAGGGGGTCTGACACCGGGGAGCTGTTTTTT.

The chain employs TRBV5-6 and TRBJ1-2; 9 bases match TRBD1. CDR1 is SGHDT, CDR2 YYEEEE, per germline. CDR3 length equals 17 residues. V was clipped by 3 bases and J by 8 bases; unmatched bases: 17. The CDR3 loop reads CASSWDGTGTFPRGYTF. CDR3 coding DNA: TGTGCCAGCAGCTGGGACGGGACAGGGACGTTCCCGAGAGGCTACACCTTC.

The chain combines TRBV7-9 with TRBJ2-5, with D unresolved. Deletions cut 1 base from V and 5 bases from J, with 8 bases between. The germline V gene has CDR1 SEHNR and CDR2 FQNEAQ (reference sequence). This CDR3 is built from 13 residues. This CDR3 is CASSLDDFETQYF. CDR3 DNA: TGTGCCAGCAGCTTAGACGACTTCGAGACCCAGTACTTC.

The rearrangement uses TRBV2 and TRBJ2-1, with D possibly being TRBD1 (5 bases). This CDR3 contains 15 residues. V dropped 4 bases and J dropped 3 bases, with 13 bases sitting between them. CDR1 is SNHLY, CDR2 FYNNEI, per germline. For the CDR3, the DNA is TGTGCCAGCAGTGGGGGCCTCACAGGCTACAATGAGCAGTTCTTC. It yields the protein CASSGGLTGYNEQFF.

The rearrangement uses TRBV3-1 (or the pseudogene TRBV3-2) and TRBJ2-1; 8 positions agree with TRBD2. Germline V gene data show CDR1 as LGHDT and CDR2 as YNNKEL (reference sequence). V was clipped by 3 bases and J by 2 bases; unmatched bases: 9. The CDR3 covers 17 residues. The chain's CDR3 is CASSHGTSRGPYNEQFF. The CDR3 bases are TGTGCCAGCAGCCATGGGACTAGTCGGGGCCCCTACAATGAGCAGTTCTTC.

This chain links TRBV6-1 with TRBJ2-2; a possible D gene is TRBD1 (6 bases). This CDR3 has 17 residues. CDR1 is MNHNS and CDR2 is SASEGT in the germline V gene. The V end lost 3 bases, the J end lost 0 bases, and 14 bases lay between the germline ends. CDR3 DNA: TGTGCCAGCAGTGAGAGCACAGGGAACGCGAACACCGGGGAGCTGTTTTTT. Translation: CASSESTGNANTGELFF.

This chain uses TRBV29-1 with TRBJ2-5; perhaps TRBD1 as D (6 bases). This CDR3 spans 13 amino acids. V lost 5 bases and J lost 1, with 11 bases in between. The V gene's germline CDR1 is SQVTM and CDR2 ANQGSEA. CDR3 region: CSVRGHRQETQYF. The CDR3 DNA reads TGCAGCGTTAGGGGACATCGCCAAGAGACCCAGTACTTC.

V gene TRBV25-1 combines with J gene TRBJ1-3; TRBD1 matches 10 bases. Trimming at V came to 4 bases and at J to 6 bases, leaving 9 bases not matched to a gene. Germline CDR1 MGHDK, CDR2 SYGVNS. The CDR3 is made up of 16 amino acids. CDR3 loop: CASSGIDRGQTNTIYF. The CDR3 DNA follows: TGTGCCAGCAGTGGGATAGACAGGGGGCAGACAAACACCATATATTTT.